The present entry profiles one T cell receptor beta chain with its context. Its cognate antigen is unknown. The same CDR3 can be traced to other DNA sequences in this sample. Every bit of the isolated RNA underwent reverse transcription, so sequencing read expressed TCRB transcripts. The data were produced by immunoSEQ multiplex PCR, yet TCRdb's version contains in-frame clones alone and is incomplete. Among about 220,000 clones listed, 11% were seen once. The CDR3 has 12 residues. The germline V gene has CDR1 SEHNR and CDR2 FQNEAQ (reference sequence). Deletions cut 2 bases from V and 6 bases from J, with 6 bases between. The sample comes from a study of beta chain features in type 1 diabetes. Findings and limits, study-wide: PCR, the amplification step, might favor shorter templates, equally in patients and controls. The VDJ junctions of type 1 diabetes patients carried fewer insertions and more deletions. Within patients, naive, central memory and Treg TCRB repertoires seemed more similar than within healthy donors.

This TCR was recovered from a man aged 18 to 29 in good health. The specimen sequenced was central memory CD4+ T cells from blood. The V call is TRBV7-9, the J call TRBJ2-3; D ambiguous. The CDR3 loop is CASSLNLDTQYF. For the CDR3, the DNA is TGTGCCAGCAGCTTAAATCTGGATACGCAGTATTTT.